These 4 T cell receptor beta chains originate from one sample sequenced in a study of blood T cell repertoires in COVID-19. Assay used: immunoSEQ multiplex PCR; TCRdb lists only in-frame clones, some missing. The table records around 97,000 clones, 70% to 85% of them present only once. Sequencing input: peripheral blood. All receptors derive from a man aged 65-85 years with acute or convalescent COVID-19.

CDR3 region: CAWSRGTGDQPQHF. DNA for the CDR3: TGTGCCTGGAGTCGGGGGACAGGGGATCAGCCCCAGCATTTT. This chain uses TRBV30 with TRBJ1-5; the match to TRBD1 covers 10 bases. Germline V lookup: CDR1 GTSNPN, CDR2 SVGIG (reference sequence). J gave up 5 bases and V 2 bases, and 3 bases lay outside the gene matches. The CDR3 has 14 residues.

This clone was seen a single time. The rearrangement uses TRBV24-1 and TRBJ1-4; D remains unclear. There are 13 residues in the CDR3. The germline V and J ends were trimmed by 0 bases and 7 bases, with 5 bases remaining between them. The germline V gene has CDR1 KGHDR and CDR2 SFDVKD. The CDR3 loop reads CATSDLHSEKLFF. Here the CDR3 DNA reads TGTGCCACCAGTGATTTGCACAGTGAAAAACTGTTTTTT.

J is TRBJ1-6 and V is TRBV2; a possible D gene is TRBD1 (6 bases). With 7 bases removed from V and 3 bases from J, the gap between germline ends came to 13 bases. CDR3 length: 15 amino acids. Germline values: CDR1 SNHLY, CDR2 FYNNEI. The CDR3 nucleotides read TGTGCCAGCAATCCCCAGGGGAACTATAATTCACCCCTCCACTTT. Encoded protein: CASNPQGNYNSPLHF.

The chain carries TRBV6-2 or TRBV6-3 and TRBJ1-5, with TRBD1 matching over 9 bases. This CDR3 is built from 15 residues. The trim removed 4 bases at V and 7 bases at J, leaving 8 bases unmatched. Germline CDR1 reads MNHEY; CDR2 reads SVGEGT. The CDR3 bases are TGTGCCAGCAGTTTCCAGGACAGGGGCTGGCAGCCCCAGCATTTT. This translates into CASSFQDRGWQPQHF.